The table lists the clone carrying this T cell receptor beta chain with many counts. Additional DNA sequences in this sample encode the identical CDR3. Each donor gave one heparinised blood draw averaging about 110 mL. V was clipped by 4 bases and J by 4 bases; unmatched bases: 0. This CDR3 has 13 residues. The germline gives CDR1 MGHRA, CDR2 YSYEKL. This sample stems from a study of beta chain features in type 1 diabetes. Isolated RNA was reverse transcribed in full, so expressed TCRB transcripts were sequenced. Sequenced by immunoSEQ multiplex PCR; TCRdb stores in-frame clones only, minus some. The sample records about 220,000 clones, roughly 11% being singletons.

This receptor was taken from a young man in good health. Sample: central memory CD4+ T cells from blood. V gene TRBV4-1 combines with J gene TRBJ2-5; 10 bases fit TRBD1. CDR3 coding DNA: TGCGCCAGCAGCCGGACAGGGGGAGAGACCCAGTACTTC. It specifies CASSRTGGETQYF.